These T cell receptor beta chains were read from a single sample in a study of CD8 T cells in Susac syndrome. Using its own MiXCR run on the immunoSEQ multiplex PCR reads, TCRdb lists one record per CDR3 protein. The sample includes some 200,000 distinct CDR3 sequences, about 91% of them seen just once. Sequencing input: CD4+ T cells from PBMCs. The source of these receptors is a human donor with Susac syndrome. The CDR3 runs from the conserved cysteine through the conserved F or W. The order of the fields is V gene, D gene, J gene, clone size, CDR3 DNA, CDR3 protein. A D gene is named only where the DNA matches it firmly. Rows may omit the clone size; those that give it use once, few, many or a size class.

TRBV28,-,TRBJ2-7,-,TGTGCCAGCACCCTTGGCAGCTCCTACGAGCAGTACTTC,CASTLGSSYEQYF
TRBV11-2,TRBD1,TRBJ1-2,-,TGTGCCAGCAGCCAGAGCAGGGGGGCGGACTACACCTTC,CASSQSRGADYTF
TRBV3-1,-,TRBJ2-5,-,TGTGCCAGCAGCCAAACGGTCGGATCGCCGGAGACCCAGTACTTC,CASSQTVGSPETQYF
TRBV19,-,TRBJ1-4,-,TGTGCCAGTAGCATCAGAATGCCGACAGCAACTAATGAAAAACTGTTTTTT,CASSIRMPTATNEKLFF
TRBV6-1,TRBD1,TRBJ1-2,-,TGTGCCAGCAGACGAGACAGGGTGGATGGCTACACCTTC,CASRRDRVDGYTF
TRBV5-1,-,TRBJ2-1,-,TGCGCCAGCAGCTTGGGTAGGGGCGCAGGGAACAATGAGCAGTTCTTC,CASSLGRGAGNNEQFF
TRBV3-1,-,TRBJ1-6,-,TGTGCCAGCAGCCAAGGGGCCAATTCACCCCTCCACTTT,CASSQGANSPLHF
TRBV4-2,-,TRBJ2-1,-,TGTGCCAGCAGCCCCTCGGCTCTATTTTCCTACAATGAGCAGTTCTTC,CASSPSALFSYNEQFF
TRBV20-1,-,TRBJ2-7,-,TGCAGTGCTAGAGACAGGGTTTCCTACGAGCAGTACTTC,CSARDRVSYEQYF
TRBV5-1,TRBD2,TRBJ2-3,-,TGCGCCAGCAGCTTGGTGGGACTAGCGGGGGGCTTACCCGCGGATACGCAGTATTTT,CASSLVGLAGGLPADTQYF
TRBV28,TRBD1,TRBJ1-2,-,TGTGCCAGCAGTTTAGGGGGACAGGGGACTGGCTACACTTTC,CASSLGGQGTGYTF
TRBV28,-,TRBJ2-3,-,TGTGCCAGCACGTCCAGGAATACGCAGTATTTT,CASTSRNTQYF
TRBV7-9,-,TRBJ2-7,few,TGTGCCAGCAGCAAGCGGACAGCCTACGAGCAGTACTTC,CASSKRTAYEQYF
TRBV18,-,TRBJ1-2,-,TGTGCCAGCTCACCCCAGGTGGGACATGGCTACACCTTC,CASSPQVGHGYTF
TRBV6-1,-,TRBJ1-5,-,TGTGCCAGCAGTACCCCCGGGGCTGGCAATCAGCCCCAGCATTTT,CASSTPGAGNQPQHF
TRBV5-5,TRBD1,TRBJ1-6,-,TGTGCCAGCAGCTTTGGGGACAGGGAAGGGTCCCTCCACTTT,CASSFGDREGSLHF
TRBV27,-,TRBJ2-5,-,TGTGCCAGCAGGGGACCGGGGCACGATTGGGAGACCCAGTACTTC,CASRGPGHDWETQYF
TRBV30,-,TRBJ1-1,-,TGTGCCTGGAGTGTGCGGGGGGACACTGAAGCTTTCTTT,CAWSVRGDTEAFF
TRBV1,-,TRBJ2-1,-,TGCACCAGCAGCCAAGAATCGCGCGATGAGCAGTTCTTC,CTSSQESRDEQFF
TRBV6-6,-,TRBJ2-7,-,TGTGCCAGCAGCAACCCCAATCTTGGGCTAAGGCAGTACTTC,CASSNPNLGLRQYF
TRBV5-1,-,TRBJ2-2,-,TGCGCCAGCAGCTTGTATCCAGGGACAAACACCGGGGAGCTGTTTTTT,CASSLYPGTNTGELFF
TRBV6-1,-,TRBJ2-1,few,TGTGCCAGCACCGACGGTGAGCAGTTCTTC,CASTDGEQFF
TRBV15,-,TRBJ2-2,-,TGTGCCACCAGCAGAGGGGGACACGATATGAACACCGGGGAGCTGTTTTTT,CATSRGGHDMNTGELFF
TRBV11-2,TRBD2,TRBJ2-5,-,TGTGCCAGCAGCTCCTGGACTAGCGGGGTTCGAGAGACCCAGTACTTC,CASSSWTSGVRETQYF
TRBV28,-,TRBJ1-3,-,TGTGCCAGCAGTTTAGTACCGTTCTCTGGAAACACCATATATTTT,CASSLVPFSGNTIYF
TRBV7-2,-,TRBJ1-1,-,TGTGCCAGCAGCCGCCGGACGGTAAACACTGAAGCTTTCTTT,CASSRRTVNTEAFF
TRBV15,-,TRBJ1-5,-,TGTGCCACCAGCAGAGATCGGGAACCTAATCAGCCCCAGCATTTT,CATSRDREPNQPQHF
TRBV3-1,-,TRBJ1-5,-,TGTGCCAGCAGCCAATGGAATCAGCCCCAGCATTTT,CASSQWNQPQHF
TRBV25-1,-,TRBJ1-6,once,TGTGCCAGCAGTGGGGGGTACCCATCTTATAATTCACCCCTCCACTTT,CASSGGYPSYNSPLHF